The next 16 T cell receptor beta chains were all read from a single sample in a study of regulatory T cells. Primers: 52 TRBV forward and 13 TRBJ reverse. Only in-frame clones appear in the TCRdb table, and some are missing; sequencing was by immunoSEQ multiplex PCR. This table has 21,000 or so clones, approximately 93% appearing once. The sequenced sample was CD8+ T cells sorted from blood. All receptors derive from a child aged 2-15 years with CD3G deficiency.

The CDR3 region has the DNA TGTGCCAGCAGTTTATCGACTGGGACTGAGCAGTTCTTC. Protein: CASSLSTGTEQFF. The gene calls are TRBV27 and TRBJ2-1; D tentatively reads TRBD1 or TRBD2 (5 bases each). Germline loops: CDR1 MNHEY, CDR2 SMNVEV (reference sequence). The CDR3 is 13 amino acids. The V end lost 0 bases, the J end lost 9 bases, and 9 bases lay between the germline ends.

The V and J genes are TRBV6-1 and TRBJ1-2; D is ambiguous. CDR1 MNHNS and CDR2 SASEGT come from the germline V gene. Trimming shortened V by 2 bases and J by 4 bases, and 11 bases separated the two germline ends. The CDR3 is 14 residues long. The CDR3 DNA follows: TGTGCCAGCAGTGAACTGGGCAGCCCCTATGGCTACACCTTC. It specifies CASSELGSPYGYTF.

The chain links TRBV6-1 to TRBJ2-7, with TRBD1 identical over 7 bases. The junction had 4 bases not matched to a gene; V was cut back by 7 bases and J by 1 base. The CDR3 runs 13 residues. CDR1 and CDR2 (germline): MNHNS, SASEGT. The CDR3 DNA follows: TGTGCCAGCACCAGGGACAGATCCTACGAGCAGTACTTC. Protein sequence: CASTRDRSYEQYF.

The chain employs TRBV6-1 and TRBJ2-5; D is uncertain. The J call may be faulty, since TRBJ2-7 better matches the DNA end. This CDR3 region has 13 residues. CDR1 and CDR2 from the germline V gene are MNHNS and SASEGT. The CDR3, as DNA: TGTGCCAGCAGTGAATGGACGGGCTACGAGCAGTACTTC. This sequence encodes CASSEWTGYEQYF.

The chain has TRBV7-9 and TRBJ2-2; no reliable D call. This CDR3 region has 13 residues. The germline V and J ends were trimmed by 5 bases and 6 bases, with 10 bases remaining between them. Germline V lookup: CDR1 SEHNR, CDR2 FQNEAQ (reference sequence). The CDR3 DNA is TGTGCCAGCAGCGGCCGGGCGGCCGGGGAGCTGTTTTTT. Translating it yields CASSGRAAGELFF.

The CDR3 here is CAAGWTYEQYF. In nucleotides, the CDR3 is TGTGCCGCCGGTTGGACCTACGAGCAGTACTTC. This chain uses TRBV28 with TRBJ2-7; no clear D. Germline assignment: CDR1 MDHEN and CDR2 SYDVKM. Deletions cut 11 bases from V and 2 bases from J, with 10 bases between. The CDR3 is 11 residues long.

The V call is TRBV28, the J call TRBJ2-5; D perhaps matches TRBD2 (5 bases). The J call may not be correct, given that the DNA end is closer to TRBJ2-7. Germline CDR1 reads MDHEN; CDR2 reads SYDVKM. The CDR3 runs 13 residues. CDR3 coding DNA: TGTGCCAGCAGTTTTGGGAGCCCCTACGAGCAGTACTTC. Its protein is CASSFGSPYEQYF.

A word on this clone: Different DNA sequences within this sample yield the same CDR3. The J gene is TRBJ1-3, the V gene TRBV28; D not resolved. The CDR3 is made up of 14 amino acids. The germline gives CDR1 MDHEN, CDR2 SYDVKM. Deletions cut 2 bases from V and 0 bases from J, with 5 bases between. Here the CDR3 reads CASSLGHSGNTIYF. As DNA, the CDR3 is TGTGCCAGCAGTTTAGGGCACTCTGGAAACACCATATATTTT.

V usage is TRBV28 and J usage is TRBJ2-1, with D possibly matching TRBD1 (6 bases). This CDR3 has 13 residues. V was shortened by 3 bases and J by 4 bases, with 7 bases between the two germline ends. Per germline, CDR1 MDHEN and CDR2 SYDVKM. The CDR3 sequence is CASSFGQYNEQFF. CDR3 in DNA: TGTGCCAGCAGTTTCGGACAGTACAATGAGCAGTTCTTC.

This clone was picked up one time. The V call is TRBV7-9, the J call TRBJ2-5; no clear D. This CDR3 spans 12 amino acids. Germline CDR1 SEHNR, CDR2 FQNEAQ (reference sequence). V lost 4 bases, J lost 6 bases, and 9 bases lay in between. CDR3 DNA sequence: TGTGCCAGCAGCTATTATGGGAAGACCCAGTACTTC. Its translation is CASSYYGKTQYF. The whole variable domain, filled in from reference TRBV7-9 and TRBJ2-5, reads DTGVSQNPRHKITKRGQNVTFRCDPISEHNRLYWYRQTLGQGPEFLTYFQNEAQLEKSRLLSDRFSAERPKGSFSTLEIQRTEQGDSAMYLCASSYYGKTQYFGPGTRLLVL.

The chain recombines TRBV10-3 with TRBJ1-1; no firm D call. The V gene's germline CDR1 is ENHRY and CDR2 SYGVKD. V was trimmed by 10 bases and J by 0 bases, leaving 12 bases between them. This CDR3 region has 13 residues. The CDR3 nucleotides read TGTGCCACCCGAGAGGTCATGAACACTGAAGCTTTCTTT. Its protein is CATREVMNTEAFF.

The rearrangement joins TRBV19 to TRBJ2-2; D unresolved. The CDR3 length is 13 residues. CDR1 is LNHDA and CDR2 is SQIVND in the germline V gene (reference sequence). V shed 4 bases and J shed 6 bases, with 9 bases lying between them. CDR3 sequence (DNA): TGTGCCAGTAGTACATATCCTCCCGGGGAGCTGTTTTTT. Its translation is CASSTYPPGELFF.

J is TRBJ2-7 and V is TRBV5-1; D ambiguous. Germline V CDR1 and CDR2: SGHRS, YFSETQ. The CDR3 length is 15 residues. Trimming stripped 0 bases from V and 0 bases from J, with 10 bases between. DNA for the CDR3: TGCGCCAGCAGCTTGGAAGGGCCCCCCTCCTACGAGCAGTACTTC. Protein sequence: CASSLEGPPSYEQYF.

This chain connects TRBV19 to TRBJ2-6, with unresolved D. Trimming stripped 7 bases from V and 0 bases from J, with 10 bases between. This CDR3 is 15 amino acids long. Germline CDR1 is LNHDA and CDR2 is SQIVND (reference sequence). The CDR3 is CASTAMSSGANVLTF. CDR3 in DNA: TGTGCCAGTACGGCGATGAGCTCTGGGGCCAACGTCCTGACTTTC.

The J gene is TRBJ1-1, the V gene TRBV6-6, with no clear D. CDR1 and CDR2 (germline): MNHNY, SVGAGI (reference sequence). Trimming removed 7 bases at V and 1 base at J, with 10 bases between. The CDR3 has 13 residues. For the CDR3, the DNA is TGTGCCAGCACCAAGACTGGGAACACTGAAGCTTTCTTT. This translates into CASTKTGNTEAFF.

The rearrangement uses TRBV19 and TRBJ1-2, with D unresolved. The germline V gene has CDR1 LNHDA and CDR2 SQIVND (reference sequence). V shed 7 bases and J shed 3 bases, with 18 bases lying between them. The CDR3 extends over 15 amino acids. CDR3 DNA sequence: TGTGCCAGTACCCCGGGATTCGGAGGGCACTATGGCTACACCTTC. Protein product: CASTPGFGGHYGYTF.